One sample yielded the 23 T cell receptor beta chains listed below, sequenced in a study of T-cell memory formation after mild COVID-19. TCRdb ran MiXCR on the 5' RACE reads and lists one entry per CDR3 protein. The sample has about 200,000 distinct CDR3 sequences, around 9.1% seen once. Sequencing was performed on PBMCs or a T cell subset sorted from them (not recorded which). These receptors came from a man aged 18 to 29 who had mild COVID-19 (a few samples of this study predate the infection). Cell type and time point are not known.

This clonotype has more than one count but fewer than ten. The chain employs TRBV7-6 and TRBJ2-3; 8 positions match TRBD1. CDR1 and CDR2 from the germline V gene are SGHVS and FNYEAQ. This CDR3 spans 18 amino acids. With V trimmed by 5 bases and J by 0 bases, 13 bases remained unmatched. CDR3: CASSQAAGGIPSTDTQYF. The CDR3, as DNA: TGTGCCAGCAGCCAAGCCGCAGGGGGCATCCCTAGCACAGATACGCAGTATTTT.

The table lists this clonotype with a few counts. The J gene is TRBJ1-2, the V gene TRBV11-2; D gene uncertain. The CDR3 runs to 14 residues. The V and J ends lost 2 bases and 1 base respectively, with 8 bases between them. The germline gives CDR1 SGHAT, CDR2 FQNNGV. In DNA, the CDR3 is TGTGCCAGCAGCTTACAACGGATTAACTATGGCTACACCTTC. Amino acid sequence: CASSLQRINYGYTF.

This clonotype was counted between two and nine times. The chain carries TRBV7-9 and TRBJ1-2; 7 nucleotides match TRBD1. J gave up 4 bases and V 5 bases, and 7 bases lay outside the gene matches. This CDR3 region has 14 residues. CDR1 SEHNR and CDR2 FQNEAQ come from the germline V gene (reference sequence). CDR3 protein: CASSRVQGTYGYTF. The CDR3 nucleotides read TGTGCCAGCAGCAGAGTACAGGGGACCTATGGCTACACCTTC.

This chain uses TRBV5-1 with TRBJ2-7; tentative D call: TRBD1 (6 bases). V dropped 4 bases and J dropped 3 bases, with 20 bases sitting between them. The CDR3 has 16 amino acids. Germline-derived CDR1 and CDR2 are SGHRS and YFSETQ. CDR3 in amino acids: CASSPQPGTPFYEQYF. The CDR3 nucleotides read TGCGCCAGCAGCCCTCAGCCGGGGACACCTTTCTACGAGCAGTACTTC.

This chain uses TRBV20-1 with TRBJ1-2, with a weak D call TRBD1 (5 bases). The CDR3 consists of 15 residues. Germline CDR1 reads DFQATT; CDR2 reads SNEGSKA (reference sequence). The ends were cut back, 0 bases at V and 0 bases at J, with 11 bases in the middle. The CDR3 reads CSARDLRTTNYGYTF. For the CDR3, the DNA is TGCAGTGCTAGAGATCTAAGGACAACTAACTATGGCTACACCTTC.

This clonotype came up many times. The V gene is TRBV5-1, the J gene TRBJ2-5, with 10 bases lining up with TRBD2. V trimming: 6 bases; J trimming: 4 bases; junction bases outside the gene matches: 6. Germline assignment: CDR1 SGHRS and CDR2 YFSETQ. The CDR3 runs 14 residues. This chain's CDR3 is CASTPGLARETQYF. CDR3 nucleotides: TGCGCCAGCACCCCGGGACTAGCGAGAGAGACCCAGTACTTC.

This rearrangement joins TRBV29-1 to TRBJ2-2; D is perhaps TRBD1 or TRBD2 (5 bases each). The length of the CDR3 is 13 residues. Looked up from germline, CDR1 is SQVTM and CDR2 is ANQGSEA. The V end was cut by 4 bases, the J end by 2 bases, with 8 bases between. The CDR3 spells CSVGDPNTGELFF. The CDR3 DNA reads TGCAGCGTTGGGGACCCTAACACCGGGGAGCTGTTTTTT.

V and J are TRBV9 and TRBJ2-3; 7 nucleotides line up with TRBD2. Germline CDR1 and CDR2: SGDLS and YYNGEE. V trimming: 0 bases; J trimming: 5 bases; junction bases outside the gene matches: 9. This CDR3 is 16 amino acids long. The CDR3 here is CASSVATGGSQDTQYF. CDR3 coding DNA: TGTGCCAGCAGCGTAGCTACGGGAGGATCCCAAGATACGCAGTATTTT.

Ten or more counts support this clonotype. This chain uses TRBV12-3 or TRBV12-4 with TRBJ2-7; TRBD1 is a possible D gene (5 bases). Trimming stripped 6 bases from V and 2 bases from J, with 8 bases between. CDR3 size: 12 residues. CDR3 region: CASSDRPYEQYF. DNA of the CDR3: TGTGCCAGCAGCGACAGACCCTACGAGCAGTACTTC.

V and J are TRBV12-3 or TRBV12-4 and TRBJ2-1, with 9 positions matching TRBD2. Trimming took 3 bases from V and 10 from J; bases not matched to a gene: 10. There are 15 residues in the CDR3. The CDR3 sequence is CASSFVRGGAREQFF. CDR3 bases: TGTGCCAGCAGTTTCGTACGCGGGGGGGCCAGGGAGCAGTTCTTC.

The genes are TRBV19 and TRBJ2-2; 12 bases line up with TRBD2. Germline V lookup: CDR1 LNHDA, CDR2 SQIVND (reference sequence). The CDR3 consists of 15 residues. Germline trimming cut 3 bases from V and 7 bases from J; bases unmatched to any gene: 3. This CDR3 is CASSILAGGRGELFF. The DNA for the CDR3 is TGTGCCAGTAGTATCCTAGCGGGGGGGCGCGGGGAGCTGTTTTTT.

The V and J genes are TRBV6-5 and TRBJ2-5; D unclear. There are 16 residues in the CDR3. V was trimmed by 0 bases and J by 0 bases, leaving 11 bases between them. Germline V gives CDR1 MNHEY, CDR2 SVGAGI. The CDR3 sequence is CASSYSKVPYQETQYF. The DNA for the CDR3 is TGTGCCAGCAGTTACTCGAAGGTCCCGTACCAAGAGACCCAGTACTTC.

The sample holds many counts of this clonotype. The V call is TRBV19, the J call TRBJ2-7; 8 positions agree with TRBD2. CDR3 length equals 14 residues. The V segment lost 6 bases and the J segment 3 bases; nucleotides outside the gene matches: 7. CDR1 and CDR2 (germline): LNHDA, SQIVND (reference sequence). The CDR3 DNA follows: TGTGCCAGTAGGGGAGCGGGGGCCTACTACGAGCAGTACTTC. Translated: CASRGAGAYYEQYF.

V usage is TRBV29-1 and J usage is TRBJ2-5; possibly TRBD1 for D (5 bases). There are 14 residues in the CDR3. The V gene lost 3 bases and the J gene lost 1 base, with 12 bases spanning the gap. CDR1 is SQVTM and CDR2 is ANQGSEA in the germline V gene. Here the CDR3 DNA reads TGCAGCGTTGAGCCAGGGAAGGCCCAAGAGACCCAGTACTTC. Protein product: CSVEPGKAQETQYF. Filled out from reference TRBV29-1 and TRBJ2-5, the complete variable domain reads SAVISQKPSRDICQRGTSLTIQCQVDSQVTMMFWYRQQPGQSLTLIATANQGSEATYESGFVIDKFPISRPNLTFSTLTVSNMSPEDSSIYLCSVEPGKAQETQYFGPGTRLLVL.

In this sample, this clonotype turned up a few times. The chain links TRBV2 to TRBJ2-2, with TRBD2 matching over 8 bases. The CDR3 loop spans 15 amino acids. Trimming at V came to 4 bases and at J to 1 base, leaving 2 bases not matched to a gene. Germline V CDR1 and CDR2: SNHLY, FYNNEI. The CDR3 sequence is CASSALAGNTGELFF. DNA of the CDR3: TGTGCCAGCAGTGCTCTAGCGGGGAACACCGGGGAGCTGTTTTTT.

The V call is TRBV29-1, the J call TRBJ2-7, with D hard to call. The ends were cut back, 6 bases at V and 7 bases at J, with 10 bases in the middle. This CDR3 spans 10 amino acids. Per germline, CDR1 SQVTM and CDR2 ANQGSEA. The CDR3 protein is CSVTGREQYF. CDR3 in DNA: TGCAGCGTCACTGGTAGGGAGCAGTACTTC.

This clonotype has a handful of counts. The chain uses TRBV6-5 and TRBJ1-6, with D tentatively TRBD1 (5 bases). CDR3 size: 15 residues. V was clipped by 0 bases and J by 10 bases, with 13 bases between them. Germline CDR1 reads MNHEY; CDR2 reads SVGAGI. The CDR3 nucleotides are TGTGCCAGCAGTTACTCGTTCAGGGTTGAGTCACCCCTCCACTTT. Protein: CASSYSFRVESPLHF.

Ten or more counts support this clonotype. The genes are TRBV5-1 and TRBJ2-1; a possible D gene is TRBD2 (5 bases). Trimming shortened V by 1 base and J by 7 bases, and 15 bases separated the two germline ends. CDR1 SGHRS and CDR2 YFSETQ come from the germline V gene. The CDR3 is 15 amino acids. CDR3 region: CASSLLPTRRNEQFF. The CDR3 DNA is TGCGCCAGCAGCTTGCTCCCGACCCGGAGGAATGAGCAGTTCTTC. Full variable domain (remainder filled in from reference TRBV5-1 and TRBJ2-1): KAGVTQTPRYLIKTRGQQVTLSCSPISGHRSVSWYQQTPGQGLQFLFEYFSETQRNKGNFPGRFSGRQFSNSRSEMNVSTLELGDSALYLCASSLLPTRRNEQFFGPGTRLTVL.

This clonotype turned up a few times. V usage is TRBV6-5 and J usage is TRBJ2-2, with D possibly TRBD1 on 5 matching bases. This CDR3 spans 12 amino acids. In germline, CDR1 is MNHEY, CDR2 SVGAGI. The V gene lost 7 bases and the J gene lost 5 bases, with 8 bases spanning the gap. In DNA, the CDR3 is TGTGCCAGCACCTCAGGGACCGGGGAGCTGTTTTTT. It is translated as CASTSGTGELFF.

This clonotype came up many times. The CDR3 sequence is CASSAETTQYF. CDR3 DNA sequence: TGTGCCAGCAGTGCAGAAACGACGCAGTATTTT. V gene TRBV6-1 combines with J gene TRBJ2-3; D gene ambiguous. The germline V gene encodes CDR1 MNHNS and CDR2 SASEGT. This CDR3 contains 11 residues. V was shortened by 4 bases and J by 9 bases, with 8 bases between the two germline ends.

In this sample, this clonotype turned up a few times. The chain is built from TRBV5-1 and TRBJ2-1, with a weak D call TRBD2 (5 bases). Germline V CDR1 and CDR2: SGHRS, YFSETQ. V was pared by 4 bases and J by 13 bases, with 12 bases between. The CDR3 is 11 amino acids. CDR3 bases: TGCGCCAGCAGCCCGAGGACTGATCAGTTCTTC. This gives the protein CASSPRTDQFF.

The chain combines TRBV2 with TRBJ2-1; 14 positions match TRBD2. Unmatched junction bases numbered 8, after V lost 7 bases and J lost 9 bases. CDR3 length: 15 amino acids. Germline V CDR1 and CDR2: SNHLY, FYNNEI. CDR3 nucleotides: TGTGCCAGCATGATGACTAGCGGGGGGGAAGGTGAGCAGTTCTTC. This sequence encodes CASMMTSGGEGEQFF.

The CDR3 bases are TGCGCCAGCAGCCGGGGACTAGCGGGGGCCACGAACACCGGGGAGCTGTTTTTT. As protein: CASSRGLAGATNTGELFF. The V call is TRBV5-1, the J call TRBJ2-2, with 14 bases that match TRBD2. In germline, CDR1 is SGHRS, CDR2 YFSETQ. CDR3 size: 18 residues. The V segment lost 4 bases and the J segment 0 bases; nucleotides outside the gene matches: 5.